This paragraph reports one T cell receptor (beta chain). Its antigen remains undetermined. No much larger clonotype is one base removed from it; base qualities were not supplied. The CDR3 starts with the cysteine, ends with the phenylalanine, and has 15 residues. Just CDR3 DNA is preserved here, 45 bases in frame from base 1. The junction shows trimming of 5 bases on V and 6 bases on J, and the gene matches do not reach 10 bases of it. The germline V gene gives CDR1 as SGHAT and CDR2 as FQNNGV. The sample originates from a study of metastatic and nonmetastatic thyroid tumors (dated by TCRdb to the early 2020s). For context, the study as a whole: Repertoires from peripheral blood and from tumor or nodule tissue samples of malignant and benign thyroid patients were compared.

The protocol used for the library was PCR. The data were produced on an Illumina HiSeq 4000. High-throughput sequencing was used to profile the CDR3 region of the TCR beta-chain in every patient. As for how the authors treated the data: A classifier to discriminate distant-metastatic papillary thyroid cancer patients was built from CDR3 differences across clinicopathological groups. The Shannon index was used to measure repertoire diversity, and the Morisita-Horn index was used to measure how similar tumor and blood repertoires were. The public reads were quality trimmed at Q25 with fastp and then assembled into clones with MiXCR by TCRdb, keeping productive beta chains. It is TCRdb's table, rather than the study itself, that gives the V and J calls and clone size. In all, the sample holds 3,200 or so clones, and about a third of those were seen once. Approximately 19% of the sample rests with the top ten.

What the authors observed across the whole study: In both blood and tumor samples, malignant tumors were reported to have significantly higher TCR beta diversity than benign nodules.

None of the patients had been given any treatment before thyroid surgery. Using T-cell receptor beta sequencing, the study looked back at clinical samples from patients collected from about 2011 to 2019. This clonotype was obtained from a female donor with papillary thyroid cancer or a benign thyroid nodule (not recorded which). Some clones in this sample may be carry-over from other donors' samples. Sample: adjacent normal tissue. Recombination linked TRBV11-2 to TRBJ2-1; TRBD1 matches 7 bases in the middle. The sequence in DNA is TGTGCCAGCAGCCCAGAGGACAGGCTGGGCAATGAGCAGTTCTTC. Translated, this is CASSPEDRLGNEQFF.